This T cell receptor (beta chain) was sequenced in a study of T cell repertoires in aging, cancer and after chemotherapy. Study in general: Six age groups, ranging from 30 or younger to 70 or older, included the donors.

TRB rearrangements spanning V, D and J were amplified using mixed TRB-A/B primers. Using its own MiXCR run on the multiplex PCR reads, TCRdb lists one record per CDR3 protein. In the table there are thousands of distinct CDR3 sequences, approximately 54% of which are singletons. TCR beta rearrangements were amplified from peripheral blood genomic DNA. This receptor was taken from a human donor in good health. Sequencing was performed on blood.

The CDR3 DNA is TGTGCCAGCAGCCGAGACGGGGCGACCCAGTACTTC. It yields the protein CASSRDGATQYF. The rearrangement uses TRBV11-1 and TRBJ2-5; possibly TRBD1 or TRBD2 for D (5 bases each). The CDR3 runs 12 residues. Germline CDR1 reads SGHAT; CDR2 reads FQDESV (reference sequence). The germline V and J ends were trimmed by 5 bases and 7 bases, with 11 bases remaining between them.